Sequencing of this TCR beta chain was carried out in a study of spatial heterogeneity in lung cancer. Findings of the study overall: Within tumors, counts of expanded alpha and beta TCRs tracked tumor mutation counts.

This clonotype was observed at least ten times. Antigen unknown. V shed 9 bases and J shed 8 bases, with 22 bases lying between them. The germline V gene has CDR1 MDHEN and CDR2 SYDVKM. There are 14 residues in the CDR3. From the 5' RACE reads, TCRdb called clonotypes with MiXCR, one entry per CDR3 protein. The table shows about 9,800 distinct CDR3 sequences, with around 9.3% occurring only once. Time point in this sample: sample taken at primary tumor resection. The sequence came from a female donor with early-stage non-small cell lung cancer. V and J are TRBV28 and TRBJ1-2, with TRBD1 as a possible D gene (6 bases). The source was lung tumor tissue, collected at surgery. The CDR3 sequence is CASSQGGSVYGYTF. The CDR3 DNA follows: TGTGCCAGTAGCCAAGGGGGGTCTGTATACGGCTACACCTTC.